The 23 T cell receptor beta chains below were found in one sample sequenced in a study of cytomegalovirus exposure and HLA in healthy donors. Repertoires were generated with immunoSEQ multiplex PCR, while TCRdb's copy carries only in-frame clones and drops some. Of 100,000 to 150,000 clones listed, just under 95% are singletons. Specimen: PBMCs. These receptors were collected from a woman aged 18-29 years in good health and CMV-seronegative.

The chain combines TRBV30 with TRBJ2-7; 9 positions match TRBD1. The J segment lost 1 base and the V segment lost 2 bases, leaving 12 bases of the junction unmatched. CDR3 length equals 17 residues. CDR1 and CDR2 (germline): GTSNPN, SVGIG (reference sequence). The CDR3 coding sequence is TGTGCCTGGAGTCGTCCCCGAGGGACAGGGATATCCTACGAGCAGTACTTC. Encoded protein: CAWSRPRGTGISYEQYF. The full variable domain, with the rest looked up from reference TRBV30 and TRBJ2-7, is SQTIHQWPATLVQPVGSPLSLECTVEGTSNPNLYWYRQAAGRGLQLLFYSVGIGQISSEVPQNLSASRPQDRQFILSSKKLLLSDSGFYLCAWSRPRGTGISYEQYFGPGTRLTVT.

A single count supports this clone. This chain joins TRBV28 and TRBJ2-3; 7 nucleotides agree with TRBD2. The CDR3 has 13 amino acids. Trimming cost V 11 bases and J 3 bases; bases outside gene matches: 8. Per the germline V gene, CDR1 is MDHEN and CDR2 is SYDVKM. CDR3 amino acids: CAAGGSPTDTQYF. CDR3 bases: TGTGCCGCCGGGGGGTCCCCAACAGATACGCAGTATTTT.

In its sample, this clone was seen once. The chain joins TRBV19 to TRBJ2-5; 9 positions agree with TRBD1. The CDR3 runs to 16 residues. Germline V gene lookup returns CDR1 LNHDA and CDR2 SQIVND (reference sequence). V was clipped by 5 bases and J by 4 bases; unmatched bases: 11. The CDR3 protein is CASSPHSTGGLETQYF. The CDR3 coding sequence is TGTGCCAGTAGTCCTCATAGTACAGGGGGCCTAGAGACCCAGTACTTC. The entire variable domain, with the rest obtained from reference TRBV19 and TRBJ2-5, is as follows: DGGITQSPKYLFRKEGQNVTLSCEQNLNHDAMYWYRQDPGQGLRLIYYSQIVNDFQKGDIAEGYSVSREKKESFPLTVTSAQKNPTAFYLCASSPHSTGGLETQYFGPGTRLLVL.

The gene calls are TRBV27 and TRBJ2-3; D is undetermined. V lost 1 base and J lost 1, with 6 bases in between. The germline V gene encodes CDR1 MNHEY and CDR2 SMNVEV (reference sequence). CDR3 length: 14 residues. The CDR3 sequence is CASSLLGGTDTQYF. For the CDR3, the DNA is TGTGCCAGCAGTTTATTGGGCGGCACAGATACGCAGTATTTT.

Written as DNA, the CDR3 is TGTGCCAGCTCACCACGGTTAGCGGGGGAAGATACGCAGTATTTT. Amino acid sequence: CASSPRLAGEDTQYF. The chain joins TRBV18 to TRBJ2-3, with 9 bases identical to TRBD2. Germline loops: CDR1 KGHSH, CDR2 LQKENI. The CDR3 is made up of 15 amino acids. V dropped 1 base and J dropped 5; count of bases not matched to a gene: 4.

This clone was found once. This chain links TRBV28 with TRBJ2-1; a weak D match, TRBD2 (5 bases). This CDR3 is 19 amino acids long. Trimming left V 1 base short and J 5 bases short, with 24 bases between. The V gene's germline CDR1 is MDHEN and CDR2 SYDVKM. This chain's CDR3 is CASSLFFGSVDFIDNEQFF. The CDR3 nucleotides are TGTGCCAGCAGTTTATTTTTCGGGTCGGTGGACTTCATCGACAATGAGCAGTTCTTC.

Comments on this clone: Other nucleotide sequences in the sample specify the same CDR3. The chain is built from TRBV30 and TRBJ2-7, with D tentatively TRBD1 (5 bases). CDR3 length: 12 amino acids. Trimming stripped 4 bases from V and 3 bases from J, with 10 bases between. Germline lookup yields CDR1 GTSNPN and CDR2 SVGIG (reference sequence). CDR3 sequence reads: CAWTGLSYEQYF. CDR3 in DNA: TGTGCCTGGACAGGGTTAAGCTACGAGCAGTACTTC.

V gene TRBV11-2 combines with J gene TRBJ2-3; 9 nucleotides line up with TRBD1. With V trimmed by 5 bases and J by 3 bases, 3 bases remained unmatched. The CDR3 totals 14 residues. From germline, CDR1 is SGHAT and CDR2 FQNNGV. For the CDR3, the DNA is TGTGCCAGCAGCGGAGGACAGGGGACAGATACGCAGTATTTT. The encoded protein is CASSGGQGTDTQYF.

In its sample, this clone was seen once. This rearrangement joins TRBV6-1 to TRBJ2-7; 15 bases match TRBD2. CDR3 length equals 16 residues. V trimming: 0 bases; J trimming: 9 bases; junction bases outside the gene matches: 6. From germline, CDR1 is MNHNS and CDR2 SASEGT. This CDR3 is CASSEAWTSGGALQYF. Here the CDR3 DNA reads TGTGCCAGCAGTGAAGCCTGGACTAGCGGGGGGGCCTTGCAGTACTTC.

The chain combines TRBV5-1 with TRBJ1-2, with D unclear. The CDR3 covers 16 residues. CDR1 and CDR2 from the germline V gene are SGHRS and YFSETQ. Trimming pared 0 bases from V and 0 bases from J, leaving 12 bases between. The CDR3 spells CASSLGRHATNYGYTF. The CDR3 bases are TGCGCCAGCAGCTTGGGCCGACACGCAACTAACTATGGCTACACCTTC.

The rearrangement links TRBV2 to TRBJ2-5; 9 bases fit TRBD2. The J call could be wrong; TRBJ2-7 is a better fit for the DNA end. Germline lookup yields CDR1 SNHLY and CDR2 FYNNEI. The CDR3 loop spans 23 amino acids. DNA for the CDR3: TGTGCCAGCAGTGAACTTGGTTACAGGGCGGGGATAGCGGGAGTGACCAGCTCCTACGAGCAGTACTTC. The encoded protein is CASSELGYRAGIAGVTSSYEQYF.

The chain employs TRBV5-1 and TRBJ2-1; 7 nucleotides match TRBD2. The CDR3 totals 15 residues. The germline V gene has CDR1 SGHRS and CDR2 YFSETQ. After removal of 2 bases from V and 8 bases from J, the junction contained 10 bases not matched to a gene. The CDR3 sequence is CASSFGGSGGDEQFF. The CDR3 DNA sequence: TGCGCCAGCAGCTTCGGCGGGAGCGGCGGAGATGAGCAGTTCTTC.

This sequence joins TRBV10-3 and TRBJ1-1, with D unresolved. The CDR3 runs to 15 residues. Trimming removed 2 bases at V and 1 base at J, with 11 bases between. The V gene's germline CDR1 is ENHRY and CDR2 SYGVKD. The chain's CDR3 is CAISEGITRNTEAFF. The CDR3 DNA follows: TGTGCCATCAGTGAGGGCATTACAAGGAACACTGAAGCTTTCTTT.

The V gene is TRBV6-1, the J gene TRBJ1-3, with 7 bases aligning to TRBD1. Germline-derived CDR1 and CDR2 are MNHNS and SASEGT. This CDR3 contains 18 residues. Trimming at V came to 2 bases and at J to 0 bases, leaving 10 bases not matched to a gene. The CDR3 reads CASSERGQTPNSGNTIYF. The CDR3 DNA reads TGTGCCAGCAGTGAACGGGGACAGACGCCTAACTCTGGAAACACCATATATTTT.

CDR3 in DNA: TGCAGCGTGGACGGAGCGGGGTCAGATACGCAGTATTTT. This translates into CSVDGAGSDTQYF. The chain joins TRBV29-1 to TRBJ2-3; TRBD2 matches 7 bases. V lost 6 bases, J lost 4 bases, and 7 bases stayed unmatched. Germline V gene sequence: CDR1 SQVTM, CDR2 ANQGSEA. The CDR3 runs 13 residues.

The gene calls are TRBV5-1 and TRBJ1-1; D may be TRBD1 (6 bases). V lost 0 bases to trimming and J lost 1 base, with 10 bases between them. The germline gives CDR1 SGHRS, CDR2 YFSETQ. The CDR3 runs to 15 residues. The CDR3 reads CASSLGVGANTEAFF. The CDR3 bases are TGCGCCAGCAGCTTGGGGGTGGGGGCGAACACTGAAGCTTTCTTT.

V is TRBV2 and J is TRBJ2-5, with a possible D match to TRBD2 (6 bases). Germline lookup yields CDR1 SNHLY and CDR2 FYNNEI. V lost 6 bases to trimming and J lost 12 bases, with 23 bases between them. The CDR3 is 14 residues long. In nucleotides, the CDR3 is TGTGCCAGCAGACCGATCGTGTCGGGAGACAAGAAGTACTTC. Translation gives CASRPIVSGDKKYF.

The rearrangement uses TRBV5-6 and TRBJ1-5, with D perhaps TRBD1 (5 bases). Between the trimmed V and J ends, which lost 0 bases and 4 bases, there was a span of 11 bases. CDR3 length: 15 residues. Per the germline V gene, CDR1 is SGHDT and CDR2 is YYEEEE. The CDR3 loop reads CASSLAGLGNQPQHF. The CDR3 DNA reads as TGTGCCAGCAGCTTGGCGGGACTGGGGAATCAGCCCCAGCATTTT.

The chain recombines TRBV5-1 with TRBJ2-3; D is uncertain. This CDR3 is built from 13 residues. From germline, CDR1 is SGHRS and CDR2 YFSETQ. V was cut by 2 bases and J by 4 bases, with 8 bases left in between. The CDR3: CASSFRVADTQYF. DNA for the CDR3: TGCGCCAGCAGCTTCCGGGTTGCAGATACGCAGTATTTT. Drawing the rest from reference TRBV5-1 and TRBJ2-3, the complete variable domain is KAGVTQTPRYLIKTRGQQVTLSCSPISGHRSVSWYQQTPGQGLQFLFEYFSETQRNKGNFPGRFSGRQFSNSRSEMNVSTLELGDSALYLCASSFRVADTQYFGPGTRLTVL.

V gene TRBV7-8 combines with J gene TRBJ2-2; 11 nucleotides match TRBD2. The CDR3 consists of 18 residues. Germline lookup yields CDR1 SGHVS and CDR2 FQNEAQ. Germline trimming cut 3 bases from V and 3 bases from J; bases unmatched to any gene: 9. The CDR3 DNA is TGTGCCAGCAGCTTTGGGGCTAGCGGGAGGAGAGACACCGGGGAGCTGTTTTTT. Its protein is CASSFGASGRRDTGELFF.

The chain joins TRBV6-5 to TRBJ2-7; a weak D match, TRBD2 (6 bases). V lost 5 bases and J 5 bases, leaving 13 bases between the germline ends. Germline loops: CDR1 MNHEY, CDR2 SVGAGI. CDR3 length equals 13 residues. As DNA, the CDR3 is TGTGCCAGCAGTCCCCCTGGGGGGAACGAGCAGTACTTC. Amino acid sequence: CASSPPGGNEQYF.

In its sample, this clone was seen a few times. This chain joins TRBV29-1 and TRBJ1-4; D gene unclear. Germline-derived CDR1 and CDR2 are SQVTM and ANQGSEA. Trimming pared 4 bases from V and 5 bases from J, leaving 8 bases between. This CDR3 spans 12 amino acids. CDR3 sequence: CSVVSGNEKLFF. Written as DNA, the CDR3 is TGCAGCGTTGTCTCGGGGAATGAAAAACTGTTTTTT.

With regard to this clone: One end of the junction does not line up with germline, which may come from a read error. This chain connects TRBV30 to TRBJ1-4; 9 bases agree with TRBD1. From germline, CDR1 is GTSNPN and CDR2 SVGIG (reference sequence). The CDR3 is 14 amino acids. The CDR3 DNA sequence: TGTGCCTGGAGCTGGGGACAGGGTAATGCAAAACTGTTTTTT. It encodes CAWSWGQGNAKLFF.